This T cell receptor (beta chain) was captured by sequencing in a study of human T cells and chemical hapten exposure. Whole-study results and caveats: TCRs at a frequency above 1 in 1000 stayed unchanged with DPC sensitization.

The CDR3 loop spans 14 amino acids. Trimming took 4 bases from V and 1 from J, leaving 11 bases between them. In germline, CDR1 is SQVTM, CDR2 ANQGSEA. This clonotype was counted at least ten times. Antigen: not known. The time point is: healthy volunteer bleed at 2 weeks. It was unfractionated whole blood from which total RNA was extracted. The library tagged each cDNA molecule with unique molecular identifiers. One entry per CDR3 protein, called by TCRdb with MiXCR from the RACE reads. The data contain about 50,000 distinct CDR3 sequences, approximately 4.7% of them seen just once; the ten biggest clones take up 1.5% to 2%.

Sequencing input: whole blood. V and J are TRBV29-1 and TRBJ1-3; D call uncertain. The clonotype comes from a female donor in good health. Some clones in this sample may be carry-over from other donors' samples. The DNA for the CDR3 is TGCAGCGTTGTCGTTGGTCGTTCTGGAAACACCATATATTTT. Translated, it gives CSVVVGRSGNTIYF.